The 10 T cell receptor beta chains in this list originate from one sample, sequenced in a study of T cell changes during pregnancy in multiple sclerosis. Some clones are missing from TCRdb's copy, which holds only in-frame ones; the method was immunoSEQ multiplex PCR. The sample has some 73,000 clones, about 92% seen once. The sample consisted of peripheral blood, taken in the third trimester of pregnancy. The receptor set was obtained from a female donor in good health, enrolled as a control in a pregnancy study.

CDR3 residues: CASSQVGGGKQFF. CDR3 nucleotide sequence: TGCGCCAGCAGCCAAGTGGGGGGAGGGAAGCAGTTCTTC. This rearrangement joins TRBV4-3 to TRBJ2-1, with 7 nucleotides matching TRBD2. J lost 11 bases, V lost 1 base, and 5 bases had no gene match. This CDR3 spans 13 amino acids. CDR1 and CDR2 (germline): LGHNA, YSLEER.

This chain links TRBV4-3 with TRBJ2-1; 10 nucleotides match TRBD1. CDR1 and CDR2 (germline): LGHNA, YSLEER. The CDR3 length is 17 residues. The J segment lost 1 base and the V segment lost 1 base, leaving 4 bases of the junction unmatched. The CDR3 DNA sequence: TGCGCCAGCAGCCAAGTCGGGACAGGGGATTCCTACAATGAGCAGTTCTTC. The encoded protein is CASSQVGTGDSYNEQFF.

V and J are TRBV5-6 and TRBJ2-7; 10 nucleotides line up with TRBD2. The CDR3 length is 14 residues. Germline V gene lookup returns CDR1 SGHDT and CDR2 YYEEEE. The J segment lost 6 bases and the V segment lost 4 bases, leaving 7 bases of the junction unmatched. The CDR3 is CASSQGLASSEQYF. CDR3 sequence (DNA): TGTGCCAGCAGCCAGGGACTAGCGAGTTCCGAGCAGTACTTC.

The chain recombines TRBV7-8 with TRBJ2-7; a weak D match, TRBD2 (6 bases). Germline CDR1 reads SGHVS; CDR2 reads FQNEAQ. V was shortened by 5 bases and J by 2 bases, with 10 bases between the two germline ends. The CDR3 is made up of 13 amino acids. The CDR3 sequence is CASSLSGAYEQYF. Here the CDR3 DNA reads TGTGCCAGCAGCCTCTCGGGAGCCTACGAGCAGTACTTC.

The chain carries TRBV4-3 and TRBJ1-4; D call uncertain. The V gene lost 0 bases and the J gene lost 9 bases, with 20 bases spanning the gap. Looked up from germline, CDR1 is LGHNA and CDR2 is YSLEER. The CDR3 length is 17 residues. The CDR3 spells CASSQDGFLTAMKKLFF. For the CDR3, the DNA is TGCGCCAGCAGCCAAGATGGGTTCTTAACAGCTATGAAAAAACTGTTTTTT.

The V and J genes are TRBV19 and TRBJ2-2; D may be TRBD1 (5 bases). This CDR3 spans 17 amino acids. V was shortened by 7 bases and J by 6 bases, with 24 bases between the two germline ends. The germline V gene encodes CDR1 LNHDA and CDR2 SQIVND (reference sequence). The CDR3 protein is CASKKGRGEGKPGELFF. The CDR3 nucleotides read TGTGCCAGTAAGAAGGGAAGGGGCGAAGGGAAACCCGGGGAGCTGTTTTTT. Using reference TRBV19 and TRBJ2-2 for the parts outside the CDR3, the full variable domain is DGGITQSPKYLFRKEGQNVTLSCEQNLNHDAMYWYRQDPGQGLRLIYYSQIVNDFQKGDIAEGYSVSREKKESFPLTVTSAQKNPTAFYLCASKKGRGEGKPGELFFGEGSRLTVL.

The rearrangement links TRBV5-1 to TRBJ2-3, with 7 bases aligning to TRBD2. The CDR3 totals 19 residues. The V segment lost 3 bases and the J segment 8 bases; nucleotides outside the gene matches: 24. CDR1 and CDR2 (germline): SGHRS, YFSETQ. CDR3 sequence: CASSSSAGSREYAGSTQYF. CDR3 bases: TGCGCCAGCAGCTCTTCCGCGGGGTCGCGGGAGTATGCCGGGTCTACGCAGTATTTT.

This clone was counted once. CDR3 amino acids: CASSEGLRQEETQYF. The DNA of the CDR3 is TGTGCCAGCAGTGAAGGGCTCCGACAGGAGGAAACCCAGTACTTC. V usage is TRBV6-1 and J usage is TRBJ2-5, with D maybe TRBD1 (6 bases). Between the trimmed V and J ends, which lost 1 base and 8 bases, there was a span of 17 bases. The CDR3 has 15 residues. The germline gives CDR1 MNHNS, CDR2 SASEGT.

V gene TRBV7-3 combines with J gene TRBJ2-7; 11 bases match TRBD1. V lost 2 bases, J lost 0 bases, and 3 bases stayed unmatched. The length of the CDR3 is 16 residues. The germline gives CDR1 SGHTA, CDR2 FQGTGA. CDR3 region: CASSLYGQGASYEQYF. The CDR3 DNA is TGTGCCAGCAGCTTATACGGACAGGGGGCCTCCTACGAGCAGTACTTC.

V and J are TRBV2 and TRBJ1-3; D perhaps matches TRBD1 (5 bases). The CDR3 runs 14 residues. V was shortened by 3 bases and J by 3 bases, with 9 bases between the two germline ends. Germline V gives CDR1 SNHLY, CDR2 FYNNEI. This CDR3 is CASSESGNGNTIYF. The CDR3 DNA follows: TGTGCCAGCAGTGAGTCAGGGAATGGAAACACCATATATTTT.